The next 12 T cell receptor beta chains were all read from a single sample in a study of T-cell memory formation after mild COVID-19. One entry per CDR3 protein, called by TCRdb with MiXCR from the 5' RACE reads. The top ten hold about 12% of the sample, which has about 410,000 distinct CDR3 sequences, under 25% seen once. The sequencing sample was made of PBMCs or a T cell subset sorted from them (not recorded which). These receptors were collected from an adult woman who had mild COVID-19 (a few samples of this study predate the infection). Cell type and time point are not known.

V is TRBV11-2 and J is TRBJ1-2; perhaps TRBD1 as D (5 bases). V was pared by 2 bases and J by 7 bases, with 14 bases between. This CDR3 is 14 amino acids long. Germline V gene sequence: CDR1 SGHAT, CDR2 FQNNGV. CDR3 amino acids: CASSLNPQGGGYTF. CDR3 DNA: TGTGCCAGCAGCTTAAATCCGCAGGGCGGTGGCTACACCTTC.

The table lists this clonotype with many counts. The chain has TRBV4-3 and TRBJ2-1; maybe TRBD2 (5 bases). CDR1 and CDR2 from the germline V gene are LGHNA and YSLEER. This CDR3 comprises 15 residues. V dropped 0 bases and J dropped 7 bases, with 13 bases sitting between them. The CDR3 region is CASSQDRDSLNEQFF. Here the CDR3 DNA reads TGCGCCAGCAGCCAAGATCGGGATAGCCTGAATGAGCAGTTCTTC.

The sample holds a few counts of this clonotype. The V call is TRBV5-1, the J call TRBJ2-7; D is unresolved. This CDR3 is 14 amino acids long. V lost 0 bases and J 5 bases, leaving 12 bases between the germline ends. CDR1 and CDR2 from the germline V gene are SGHRS and YFSETQ. CDR3 sequence (DNA): TGCGCCAGCAGCTTGGGGCCGGGCCGGGACGAGCAGTACTTC. Its translation is CASSLGPGRDEQYF.

V and J are TRBV20-1 and TRBJ2-3; the match to TRBD2 covers 11 bases. The CDR3 spans 17 residues. Germline V gene lookup returns CDR1 DFQATT and CDR2 SNEGSKA (reference sequence). With V trimmed by 0 bases and J by 2 bases, 7 bases remained unmatched. This chain's CDR3 is CSARDLSGGAVTDTQYF. Here the CDR3 DNA reads TGCAGTGCTAGAGATCTTAGCGGGGGGGCCGTCACAGATACGCAGTATTTT.

In this sample, this clonotype turned up a few times. The chain uses TRBV7-2 and TRBJ1-2; 9 bases are a match to TRBD1. Germline CDR1 reads SGHTA; CDR2 reads FQGNSA. CDR3 length: 14 amino acids. The V and J ends lost 6 bases and 3 bases, in that order; junction bases with no gene match: 5. The CDR3 region is CASRHDRGYYGYTF. The CDR3 DNA reads TGTGCCAGCAGACATGACAGGGGGTACTATGGCTACACCTTC.

The V gene is TRBV18, the J gene TRBJ2-5, with a tentative D call TRBD1 (6 bases). The germline V gene encodes CDR1 KGHSH and CDR2 LQKENI. The CDR3 sequence is 14 residues long. The ends were cut back, 1 base at V and 2 bases at J, with 8 bases in the middle. Written as DNA, the CDR3 is TGTGCCAGCTCACCACAGACAGGACAAGAGACCCAGTACTTC. It codes for CASSPQTGQETQYF. The whole variable domain, filled in from reference TRBV18 and TRBJ2-5, reads NAGVMQNPRHLVRRRGQEARLRCSPMKGHSHVYWYRQLPEEGLKFMVYLQKENIIDESGMPKERFSAEFPKEGPSILRIQQVVRGDSAAYFCASSPQTGQETQYFGPGTRLLVL.

The sample holds many counts of this clonotype. This chain joins TRBV20-1 and TRBJ2-7; TRBD1 is a possible D gene (7 bases). The CDR3 spans 16 residues. The V end was cut by 7 bases, the J end by 2 bases, with 24 bases between. CDR1 and CDR2 (germline): DFQATT, SNEGSKA (reference sequence). CDR3 DNA sequence: TGCAGTGTCAGGGGGGATGCGAGGCGGGAAACCTACGAGCAGTACTTC. It is translated as CSVRGDARRETYEQYF.

The rearrangement joins TRBV6-6 to TRBJ1-2; D uncertain. Trimming shortened V by 6 bases and J by 13 bases, and 6 bases separated the two germline ends. Germline-derived CDR1 and CDR2 are MNHNY and SVGAGI (reference sequence). The CDR3 covers 8 residues. The CDR3, as DNA: TGTGCCAGCAGCCTCCTCACCTTC. Its protein is CASSLLTF.

This clonotype has a handful of counts. The chain has TRBV7-3 and TRBJ2-7; D may correspond to TRBD1 or TRBD2 (5 bases each). Between the trimmed V and J ends, which lost 5 bases and 2 bases, there was a span of 10 bases. Germline V gene data show CDR1 as SGHTA and CDR2 as FQGTGA. This CDR3 has 13 amino acids. CDR3 protein: CASSRDPAYEQYF. CDR3 bases: TGTGCCAGCAGCCGGGACCCTGCCTACGAGCAGTACTTC.

This clonotype has just a few counts. This chain's CDR3 is CASSVLAGDSEQYF. Written as DNA, the CDR3 is TGTGCCAGCAGCGTACTAGCGGGAGACAGCGAGCAGTACTTC. The rearrangement uses TRBV7-9 and TRBJ2-7; TRBD2 aligns across 11 bases. CDR1 is SEHNR, CDR2 FQNEAQ, per germline (reference sequence). CDR3 size: 14 residues. The ends lost 5 bases at V and 6 bases at J; junction bases unmatched: 6.

The chain carries TRBV5-1 and TRBJ2-7, with 11 nucleotides matching TRBD1. This CDR3 has 15 amino acids. J gave up 4 bases and V 4 bases, and 7 bases lay outside the gene matches. The germline V gene encodes CDR1 SGHRS and CDR2 YFSETQ. Here the CDR3 DNA reads TGCGCCAGCAGCCGGTCCGGGACAGGGGGTTACGAGCAGTACTTC. It encodes CASSRSGTGGYEQYF.

This clonotype was counted between two and nine times. The CDR3 nucleotides are TGTGCCAGCAGCTTGGCCCCGGCCGGGGAGCTGTTTTTT. As protein: CASSLAPAGELFF. The chain employs TRBV5-4 and TRBJ2-2; D is unresolved. The CDR3 contains 13 residues. Germline V gene sequence: CDR1 SGHNT, CDR2 YYREEE (reference sequence). V lost 0 bases and J lost 6, with 6 bases in between. Full variable domain (rest looked up from reference TRBV5-4 and TRBJ2-2): ETGVTQSPTHLIKTRGQQVTLRCSSQSGHNTVSWYQQALGQGPQFIFQYYREEENGRGNFPPRFSGLQFPNYSSELNVNALELDDSALYLCASSLAPAGELFFGEGSRLTVL.